This is a list of T cell receptor beta chains from one sample in a study of human thymus T cells. Method: immunoSEQ multiplex PCR; TCRdb's copy keeps in-frame clones and lacks some. The table has some 120,000 clones, more than 90% seen once. Source material: thymus tissue. These receptors all come from a boy under three years old with a congenital heart defect but otherwise immunologically healthy. The CDR3 runs from the conserved cysteine through the conserved F or W. Fields, in order: J gene, V gene, CDR3 protein.

J: TRBJ2-2
V: TRBV19
CDR3: CASSIEPGTANTGELFF

J: TRBJ2-1
V: TRBV29-1
CDR3: CSVEMVWRGGRNEQFF

J: TRBJ1-4
V: TRBV5-8
CDR3: CASSLGRRDEKLFF

J: TRBJ2-5
V: TRBV27
CDR3: CASSPAGVQETQYF

J: TRBJ1-2
V: TRBV28
CDR3: CASSQGRFSYGYTF

J: TRBJ1-6
V: TRBV6-1
CDR3: CASSEARKESPLHF

J: TRBJ2-1
V: TRBV6-6
CDR3: CASSRHNEQFF

J: TRBJ2-3
V: TRBV12-5
CDR3: CASAGPGHSTDTQYF

J: TRBJ1-4
V: TRBV7-2
CDR3: CASSSRAEANEKLFF

J: TRBJ2-1
V: TRBV5-4
CDR3: CASSSVSGANEQFF

J: TRBJ2-3
V: TRBV4-3
CDR3: CASSHTSHFGTDTQYF

J: TRBJ2-7
V: TRBV4-3
CDR3: CASSRGLVPHEQYF

J: TRBJ1-3
V: TRBV9
CDR3: CASSEQSYRDPGNTIYF

J: TRBJ2-3
V: TRBV11-2
CDR3: CASSPGRAGGRTDTQYF

J: TRBJ1-2
V: TRBV4-3
CDR3: CASSFKGEAPYGYTF

J: TRBJ1-2
V: TRBV15
CDR3: CATSRNQANYGYTF

J: TRBJ2-1
V: TRBV6-1
CDR3: CASGQGNYNEQFF

J: TRBJ2-7
V: TRBV4-3
CDR3: CASSQDMGLLDEQYF

J: TRBJ2-7
V: TRBV5-1
CDR3: CASFAGTGLPYEQYF

J: TRBJ1-6
V: TRBV4-1
CDR3: CASSPGSGRAPLHF

J: TRBJ1-2
V: TRBV11-2
CDR3: CASSYGQGWADYGYTF

J: TRBJ2-1
V: TRBV4-3
CDR3: CASSQDLQGGNEQFF